These T cell receptor beta chains were read from a single sample in a study of T cells in Graves' hyperthyroidism and ophthalmopathy. From the multiplex PCR reads, TCRdb called clonotypes with MiXCR, one entry per CDR3 protein. Among roughly 720,000 distinct CDR3 sequences, 17% were seen once, and the ten largest hold around 15%. Sequencing was carried out using blood. These receptors were collected from a man aged 45-65 years with Graves' hyperthyroidism. Each CDR3 is given with its conserved first and last residue. The order of the fields is V gene, D gene, clone size, CDR3 length, J gene, CDR3 protein, CDR3 DNA. The D gene is left open where the match is weak. Only some rows state a clone size, as once, few, many or a class for expanded clones.

V: TRBV19; D: TRBD1; size: few; length: 13; J: TRBJ1-2; CDR3: CASIQEGAYGYTF; DNA: TGTGCCAGTATCCAGGAGGGGGCCTATGGCTACACCTTC
V: TRBV6-2/TRBV6-3; D: -; size: -; length: 17; J: TRBJ1-1; CDR3: CASSLTHRAPLEGEAFF; DNA: TGTGCCAGCAGTTTAACCCACAGGGCACCACTCGAGGGTGAAGCTTTCTTT
V: TRBV11-2; D: TRBD2; size: many; length: 19; J: TRBJ2-1; CDR3: CASSLDWGTSGSTYNEQFF; DNA: TGTGCCAGCAGCTTAGATTGGGGGACTAGCGGGAGCACTTACAATGAGCAGTTCTTC
V: TRBV28; D: -; size: -; length: 15; J: TRBJ2-7; CDR3: CASTQGGRLIHEQYF; DNA: TGTGCCAGCACCCAGGGGGGGCGTCTCATCCACGAGCAGTACTTC
V: TRBV28; D: -; size: many; length: 12; J: TRBJ2-1; CDR3: CASSSRADEQFF; DNA: TGTGCCAGCAGTTCCAGGGCGGATGAGCAGTTCTTC
V: TRBV2; D: -; size: many; length: 13; J: TRBJ2-7; CDR3: CATFSLRGDEQYF; DNA: TGTGCCACCTTTAGTCTGAGGGGGGACGAGCAGTACTTC
V: TRBV19; D: TRBD1; size: few; length: 15; J: TRBJ1-2; CDR3: CASTPTGGTNYGYTF; DNA: TGTGCCAGTACCCCGACAGGGGGTACTAACTATGGCTACACCTTC
V: TRBV11-2; D: TRBD2; size: many; length: 14; J: TRBJ2-3; CDR3: CASSRTSGKDTQYF; DNA: TGTGCCAGCAGCCGGACTAGCGGGAAAGATACGCAGTATTTT
V: TRBV6-6; D: -; size: -; length: 15; J: TRBJ1-2; CDR3: CASSSSRGGPYGYTF; DNA: TGTGCCAGCAGCTCCTCGAGGGGGGGCCCCTATGGCTACACCTTC
V: TRBV3-1; D: -; size: -; length: 16; J: TRBJ2-2; CDR3: CASSQENREYTGELFF; DNA: TGTGCCAGCAGCCAAGAGAACAGGGAATACACCGGGGAGCTGTTTTTT
V: TRBV6-2/TRBV6-3; D: TRBD1; size: few; length: 12; J: TRBJ2-7; CDR3: CASRADRDEQYF; DNA: TGTGCCAGCAGAGCGGACAGGGACGAGCAGTACTTC